The source of this T cell receptor beta chain is a study of cytomegalovirus exposure and HLA in healthy donors. Study-level points and caveats: Reportedly, diagnosis of cytomegalovirus status by the classifier showed high specificity and sensitivity. Rare sequences made up most TCRs, while some public TCRs were found in many donors. It was fewer than 200 TCR beta chains that were listed as cytomegalovirus-associated.

About this clone itself: Its target is not known.

Libraries were prepared by immunoSEQ multiplex PCR; TCRdb keeps only in-frame clonotypes and omits some of them. The repertoire holds some 140,000 clones, with roughly 90% as singletons. It was the approximately 120-subject validation cohort, separate from the approximately 700-subject first cohort, to which the donors belonged. V dropped 5 bases and J dropped 2 bases, with 17 bases sitting between them. Germline V gives CDR1 SGHTA, CDR2 FQGTGA. The length of the CDR3 is 16 residues. This rearrangement joins TRBV7-3 to TRBJ2-3; TRBD2 is a possible D gene (6 bases). The origin of this receptor is a man aged 18 to 29 in good health and CMV-seropositive. Source material: PBMCs. The CDR3 protein is CASSPLGGDDTDTQYF. The CDR3 DNA reads as TGTGCCAGCAGCCCACTAGGAGGGGATGACACAGATACGCAGTATTTT.